This passage covers 22 T cell receptor delta chains from one sample sequenced in a study of gamma-delta T cells after stem cell transplantation. TCRdb redid clone calling on the RT-PCR reads using CATT. The table shows around 16,000 delta-chain clones, with 9.4% occurring only once. Sequencing input: gamma-delta T cells. These receptors were obtained from a human donor. It is not recorded whose cells these are; they may come from a transplant donor.

Ten or more counts support this clone. Distinct nucleotide sequences in the sample also encode this CDR3. The V gene is TRDV1, the J gene TRDJ1, with a possible D match to TRDD3 (6 bases). Trimming took 0 bases from V and 4 from J, leaving 15 bases between them. Germline V lookup: CDR1 TSWWSYY, CDR2 QGS. CDR3 length equals 16 residues. CDR3 in DNA: TGTGCTCTTGGGGAACTCTGGGCCTTCTGGGGCGATAAACTCATCTTT. Translated: CALGELWAFWGDKLIF.

This clone was picked up a small number of times. TCRdb's listed protein matches a much larger clone and diverges from this DNA's translation at residue 16, likely through a read error; the protein shown comes from the DNA. This chain uses TRDV1 with TRDJ1; D tentatively fits TRDD2 or TRDD3 (6 bases each). Germline loops: CDR1 TSWWSYY, CDR2 QGS. The CDR3 extends over 20 amino acids. The V gene lost 2 bases and the J gene lost 6 bases, with 31 bases spanning the gap. In nucleotides, the CDR3 is TGTGCTCTTGGGGAAAGTGGTGGGTCCTACGGGGACTGGGAGGCCTATAAACTCATCTTT. It is translated as CALGESGGSYGDWEAYKLIF.

Worth noting for this clone: TCRdb's listed protein matches a much larger clone and diverges from this DNA's translation at residue 11, likely through a read error; the protein shown comes from the DNA. The J gene is TRDJ1, the V gene TRDV2; 13 bases match TRDD3. This CDR3 spans 17 amino acids. Germline values: CDR1 GEAIGNYY, CDR2 EKD. The V segment lost 2 bases and the J segment 3 bases; nucleotides outside the gene matches: 8. The CDR3: CACDRLLGDTLADKLIF. The DNA of the CDR3 is TGTGCCTGTGACAGACTACTGGGGGATACGCTGGCCGATAAACTCATCTTT.

This clone was observed a handful of times. The likely explanation is a read error, given a far larger clone one base away. The same CDR3 is also encoded by other DNA sequences in this sample. The J gene is TRDJ1, the V gene TRDV2; possibly TRDD3 for D (6 bases). The CDR3 is 16 amino acids. V was cut by 4 bases and J by 8 bases, with 25 bases left in between. Germline CDR1 is GEAIGNYY and CDR2 is EKD. Here the CDR3 reads CACDPVNVLGRAKLIF. The CDR3 DNA sequence: TGTGCCTGTGATCCCGTTAATGTACTGGGAAGAGCCAAACTCATCTTT.

The sample holds a few counts of this clone. This DNA translates differently at residue 6 from the TCRdb protein, which is that of a much larger clone; a read error is likely, and the protein shown is the DNA's own translation. Distinct nucleotide sequences in the sample also encode this CDR3. The chain links TRDV2 to TRDJ1; TRDD3 matches 7 bases. The ends lost 2 bases at V and 2 bases at J; junction bases unmatched: 7. This CDR3 spans 15 amino acids. CDR1 and CDR2 (germline): GEAIGNYY, EKD. Here the CDR3 reads CACDRITGVTDKLIF. CDR3 DNA sequence: TGTGCCTGTGACAGAATCACTGGGGTTACCGATAAACTCATCTTT.

In this sample, this clone turned up a few times. TCRdb pairs this DNA with a much larger clone's protein that differs at residue 8, likely a read error; the protein shown was translated from the DNA. Other nucleotide sequences in the sample specify the same CDR3. The chain combines TRDV2 with TRDJ1, with 7 bases identical to TRDD3. CDR1 and CDR2 (germline): GEAIGNYY, EKD. The CDR3 contains 17 residues. With V trimmed by 3 bases and J by 0 bases, 12 bases remained unmatched. The chain's CDR3 is CACDLVGETRNTDKLIF. The CDR3 DNA reads as TGTGCCTGTGACTTGGTGGGGGAAACCCGAAACACCGATAAACTCATCTTT.

This clone has a handful of counts. Other DNA sequences in the sample encode the same CDR3. The V call is TRDV2, the J call TRDJ1; a weak D match, TRDD3 (6 bases). Germline-derived CDR1 and CDR2 are GEAIGNYY and EKD. The CDR3 is made up of 21 amino acids. V gave up 1 base and J gave up 0 bases, with 29 bases separating them. CDR3 sequence (DNA): TGTGCCTGTGACACACTCCGCGTTGGGGATTCTGTGGGATATAACACCGATAAACTCATCTTT. Translated, it gives CACDTLRVGDSVGYNTDKLIF.

This clone was counted between two and nine times. It is likely a read error: a sequence one base away is far more abundant. The same CDR3 is also encoded by other DNA sequences in this sample. This rearrangement joins TRDV2 to TRDJ1; 11 bases line up with TRDD3. The junction had 6 bases not matched to a gene; V was cut back by 0 bases and J by 4 bases. Germline V gene lookup returns CDR1 GEAIGNYY and CDR2 EKD. This CDR3 has 16 amino acids. This chain's CDR3 is CACDTVLGDTRDKLIF. CDR3 nucleotide sequence: TGTGCCTGTGACACCGTTCTGGGGGATACCCGCGATAAACTCATCTTT.

The sample holds a few counts of this clone. TCRdb pairs this DNA with a much larger clone's protein that differs at residues 5 and 9, likely a read error; the protein shown was translated from the DNA. This chain uses TRDV2 with TRDJ1, with 7 bases lining up with TRDD3. Trimming at V came to 3 bases and at J to 0 bases, leaving 24 bases not matched to a gene. CDR1 and CDR2 (germline): GEAIGNYY, EKD. This CDR3 spans 21 amino acids. Here the CDR3 reads CACDPVTGVYNGTSYTDKLIF. DNA for the CDR3: TGTGCCTGTGACCCCGTCACTGGGGTATACAACGGGACTTCGTACACCGATAAACTCATCTTT.

A note on this clone: A single base is all that separates this from a far larger clone, so a read error is likely. CDR3 DNA: TGTGCCTGTGACACCGCTACTGGGGGATACGCTGCACCTTTAGAAACTGGCTCCTGGGACACCCGACAGATGTTTTTC. This gives the protein CACDTATGGYAAPLETGSWDTRQMFF. V usage is TRDV2 and J usage is TRDJ3; TRDD3 matches at 13 bases. With V trimmed by 0 bases and J by 0 bases, 22 bases remained unmatched. CDR3 length equals 26 residues. The V gene's germline CDR1 is GEAIGNYY and CDR2 EKD.

This clone has just a few counts. TCRdb pairs this DNA with a much larger clone's protein that differs at residue 3, likely a read error; the protein shown was translated from the DNA. This chain links TRDV2 with TRDJ3; 11 positions match TRDD3. The germline CDR1 and CDR2 sequences are GEAIGNYY and EKD. The length of the CDR3 is 19 residues. CDR3 sequence: CAWDTGLGDTSWDTRQMFF. Here the CDR3 DNA reads TGTGCCTGGGACACCGGTTTGGGGGATACGTCCTGGGACACCCGACAGATGTTTTTC.

This clone appeared a few times. A read error may be the cause here, since a much bigger clone is one base away. The same CDR3 arises from other DNA sequences in this sample as well. The gene calls are TRDV2 and TRDJ1; TRDD3 matches at 8 bases. CDR1 and CDR2 (germline): GEAIGNYY, EKD. V lost 0 bases and J lost 7; bases outside the gene matches: 21. This CDR3 comprises 19 residues. The CDR3 bases are TGTGCCTGTGACACCGTTATGGCTCAGAGGGGGGATAGAAGCGGTAAACTCATCTTT. As protein: CACDTVMAQRGDRSGKLIF.

This clone has a count of ten or more. One junction end disagrees with the germline gene, perhaps due to a read error. The same CDR3 arises from other DNA sequences in this sample as well. J is TRDJ1 and V is TRDV1; D is uncertain. CDR3 length: 17 amino acids. The germline V gene encodes CDR1 TSWWSYY and CDR2 QGS. The CDR3 nucleotides read TGTGCTCGTGGGAAACGAACCACATTTCGGGCTGCCGATAAACTCATCTTT. Translating it yields CARGKRTTFRAADKLIF.

As to this clone: The mismatch at residue 11 between this DNA's translation and the TCRdb protein of a much larger clone likely reflects a read error; the protein shown is translated from the DNA. The chain recombines TRDV2 with TRDJ1, with 10 bases identical to TRDD3. The V gene's germline CDR1 is GEAIGNYY and CDR2 EKD. The V and J ends lost 0 bases and 0 bases, in that order; junction bases with no gene match: 9. CDR3 size: 18 residues. CDR3 protein: CACDTVGGGYTDTDKLIF. In DNA, the CDR3 is TGTGCCTGTGACACCGTCGGTGGGGGATACACGGACACCGATAAACTCATCTTT.

This clone has only a few counts. Translating this DNA gives a protein that differs at residue 12 from the TCRdb one, which belongs to a much larger clone; a read error is likely, and the protein shown is this translation. Other DNA sequences within the sample encode an identical CDR3. The chain employs TRDV2 and TRDJ3, with 12 nucleotides matching TRDD3. CDR1 GEAIGNYY and CDR2 EKD come from the germline V gene. V trimming: 2 bases; J trimming: 6 bases; junction bases outside the gene matches: 10. This CDR3 has 19 residues. CDR3 sequence reads: CACDNVLGDTALDTRQMFF. Written as DNA, the CDR3 is TGTGCCTGTGACAATGTACTGGGGGATACAGCCTTGGACACCCGACAGATGTTTTTC.

Note on this clone: TCRdb's protein for this DNA is that of a much larger clone and differs from the translation at residue 8, likely a read error; the protein shown is the DNA translation. The chain uses TRDV2 and TRDJ1; D uncertain. From germline, CDR1 is GEAIGNYY and CDR2 EKD. The CDR3 sequence is 13 residues long. V was pared by 1 base and J by 9 bases, with 14 bases between. DNA for the CDR3: TGTGCCTGTGACACTTGGGACCGGGAGGAACTCATCTTT. The encoded protein is CACDTWDREELIF.

About this clone itself: One end of the junction varies from germline; a read error may be responsible. The chain combines TRDV2 with TRDJ1; maybe TRDD3 (6 bases). The CDR3 covers 18 residues. Germline CDR1 is GEAIGNYY and CDR2 is EKD. The CDR3 region is CAYDTAGATRRDTDKLIF. The CDR3 DNA reads TGTGCCTATGACACCGCTGGGGCTACCCGCCGAGACACCGATAAACTCATCTTT.

To note about this clone: One end of the junction varies from germline; a read error may be responsible. This rearrangement joins TRDV1 to TRDJ1, with 8 bases identical to TRDD3. The CDR3 contains 21 residues. Per germline, CDR1 TSWWSYY and CDR2 QGS. The CDR3 loop reads CAIGEPIMMGDLTRYTDKLIF. The CDR3 coding sequence is TGTGCTATTGGGGAACCCATTATGATGGGGGATCTGACCAGATACACCGATAAACTCATCTTT.

This clone was found a few times. The sample holds other DNA sequences that translate to the same CDR3. The DNA of the CDR3 is TGTGCCTGTGACACCGTTGAGTCCCACCTGCTTACTGGAGTACTCACCGATAAACTCATCTTT. Translated: CACDTVESHLLTGVLTDKLIF. The V gene is TRDV2, the J gene TRDJ1; weak D call: TRDD3 (5 bases). The CDR3 length is 21 residues. Trimming cost V 0 bases and J 1 base, with 29 bases left between them. Germline V gives CDR1 GEAIGNYY, CDR2 EKD.

Regarding this clone: A read error likely explains why the TCRdb protein, taken from a much larger clone, differs from this DNA's translation at residue 11; the protein shown is translated from the DNA. The chain has TRDV1 and TRDJ1; the D call may be TRDD2 or TRDD3 (6 bases each). The CDR3 extends over 20 amino acids. V lost 2 bases to trimming and J lost 3 bases, with 28 bases between them. Germline V lookup: CDR1 TSWWSYY, CDR2 QGS. Here the CDR3 reads CALGESGGSYEDWEADKLIF. As DNA, the CDR3 is TGTGCTCTTGGGGAAAGTGGTGGGTCCTACGAGGACTGGGAGGCCGATAAACTCATCTTT.

As concerns this clone: With only one base between it and a far larger clone, this is likely a read error. Other nucleotide sequences in the sample specify the same CDR3. V and J are TRDV2 and TRDJ1, with 11 bases identical to TRDD3. The V gene's germline CDR1 is GEAIGNYY and CDR2 EKD. This CDR3 spans 15 amino acids. CDR3 DNA sequence: TGTGCTTGTGACAGACTGGGGGATAGTTCTGATAAACTCATCTTT. Protein sequence: CACDRLGDSSDKLIF.

This clone appeared a few times. The mismatch at residues 12 and 17 between this DNA's translation and the TCRdb protein of a much larger clone likely reflects a read error; the protein shown is translated from the DNA. The same CDR3 arises from other DNA sequences in this sample as well. This chain links TRDV2 with TRDJ1, with 12 bases that match TRDD3. Germline V CDR1 and CDR2: GEAIGNYY, EKD. The length of the CDR3 is 21 residues. The CDR3 spells CACDTVTGGYNWTSYTAKLIF. CDR3 DNA sequence: TGTGCCTGTGACACCGTCACTGGGGGATACAACTGGACGTCGTACACCGCTAAACTCATCTTT.